This T cell receptor (beta chain) was captured by sequencing in a study of cytomegalovirus exposure and HLA in healthy donors. Looking at the study overall: Of a few hundred genotyped donors, more than 70% clustered with self-reported Caucasian donors.

As to this clone: Its specificity is not known.

Whole-study results and caveats: One variant, a missense change in DCLRE1C, was linked in a later analysis to TCR beta V- and J-gene trimming. No immune exposure information besides CMV serostatus was available. The later analysis indicated that the majority of CMV-associated TCR beta chains appeared HLA-restricted.

The CDR3 spans 17 residues. V shed 0 bases and J shed 1 base, with 13 bases lying between them. Per germline, CDR1 LNHNV and CDR2 YYDKDF (reference sequence). PCR amplification relied on 60 Vbeta primers (plus 13 Jbeta primers). Method: immunoSEQ multiplex PCR; TCRdb's copy keeps in-frame clones and lacks some. In the table there are 100,000 to 150,000 clones, 80% of which are singletons. Sequenced sample: PBMCs. The rearrangement joins TRBV15 to TRBJ1-5; possible D gene TRBD1, 6 bases. This clonotype was sampled from a man aged 25 to 45 in good health and CMV-seropositive. The CDR3 region is CATSRDLTGQSNQPQHF. The CDR3 region has the DNA TGTGCCACCAGCAGAGATCTAACAGGGCAAAGCAATCAGCCCCAGCATTTT. The complete variable domain, with remaining parts taken from reference TRBV15 and TRBJ1-5, reads DAMVIQNPRYQVTQFGKPVTLSCSQTLNHNVMYWYQQKSSQAPKLLFHYYDKDFNNEADTPDNFQSRRPNTSFCFLDIRSPGLGDTAMYLCATSRDLTGQSNQPQHFGDGTRLSIL.